A selection of T cell receptor beta chains follows, all from one sample in a study of CD8 T cell repertoires and HIV-1 epitope variants. These receptors lack a known antigen. Clones were read by immunoSEQ multiplex PCR, and TCRdb kept only the in-frame ones, dropping some. In the table there are 5,600 or so clones, 50% to 75% of which are singletons. Sequenced: cultured CD8+ T cells derived from PBMCs. All receptors derive from a male donor with HIV. CDR3s leave out the opening cysteine and the closing phenylalanine or tryptophan.

CDR3 protein	V gene	J gene
ASSLPVGPYTEAF	TRBV7-9	TRBJ1-1
ASSSSGTANYEQY	TRBV7-9	TRBJ2-7
ASSPILTEEQY	TRBV5-5	TRBJ2-7
ASSETLAGTDTQY	TRBV10-2	TRBJ2-3
ASSLRAGGYT	TRBV7-2	TRBJ1-2
ASSLELGPGSTDTQY	TRBV5-1	TRBJ2-3
ASSQDAGPTSYEQY	TRBV4-2	TRBJ2-7
ASSIDQGQYNEQF	TRBV19	TRBJ2-1
ASSQGAGGTYEQY	TRBV4-3	TRBJ2-7
ASSLSGGGIVETQY	TRBV19	TRBJ2-5
ASSLDRSQETQY	TRBV11-3	TRBJ2-5
ASSPAHRGQTDTQY	TRBV28	TRBJ2-3
ASSKEAGLRTYEQY	TRBV21-1	NA
ASSLTGGEYEQF	TRBV28	TRBJ2-1
ASSLTSGRPQETQY	TRBV5-1	TRBJ2-5
ASSRGTSGPQETQY	TRBV18	TRBJ2-5
ASSITSQEAYGYT	TRBV19	TRBJ1-2
ASSLKGAYNEQF	TRBV27	TRBJ2-1
ASSVSASGNYGYT	TRBV6-1	TRBJ1-2
ASSPYSPIY	TRBV5-1	TRBJ1-3
ASSQGIVVA	TRBV4-3	TRBJ1-2
ASWDGGNSPLH	TRBV6-1	TRBJ1-6
ASSLTGVGEQF	TRBV5-4	TRBJ2-1
ASSSRLAGGDNEQF	TRBV9	TRBJ2-1
ASSVVGSSTDTQY	TRBV9	TRBJ2-3
ASSLDTGGYSPLH	TRBV7-3	TRBJ1-6
ASSSGPRSNEKLF	TRBV6-5	TRBJ1-4
ASSPDSSYEQY	TRBV7-7	TRBJ2-7
ASKVGEVNNQPQH	TRBV2	TRBJ1-5
ASSPADAYEQY	TRBV18	TRBJ2-7
ASSYYGPPQGDEQF	TRBV6-5	TRBJ2-1
ASSLAPRGEGTDTQY	TRBV7-8	TRBJ2-3
ASSPLFSGETQY	TRBV11-2	TRBJ2-5
SVEMGIDRGLLAF	TRBV29-1	TRBJ1-1
ASSTGLAGYEQY	TRBV28	TRBJ2-7
ASMGAGRSSGANVLT	TRBV4-1	TRBJ2-6
ASSTGQATNEKLF	TRBV6-5	TRBJ1-4
ASAITGHRGEKLF	TRBV28	TRBJ1-4
ASSPGDSPYEQY	TRBV7-9	TRBJ2-7
ASGQDTGELF	TRBV9	TRBJ2-2
ASSLSEITGLASFADTQY	TRBV28	TRBJ2-3
ASSPSGGITEAF	TRBV9	TRBJ1-1
ASSPSSSNQPQH	TRBV28	TRBJ1-5
ASSLESGTYNEQF	TRBV7-8	TRBJ2-1
ASSIPTGVNTEAF	TRBV19	TRBJ1-1
ASSYSGGDSSYEQY	TRBV6-6	TRBJ2-7
SIWDRQPSGLYNEQF	TRBV29-1	TRBJ2-1
ASSFLLGGFEVYEQY	TRBV27	TRBJ2-7
AARQGAYTEAF	TRBV10-3	TRBJ1-1
ASSPLSGGLYNEQF	TRBV13	TRBJ2-1
ASSFWTGKITEAF	TRBV14	TRBJ1-1
ASSLSQGISYNEQF	TRBV27	TRBJ2-1
ASSGWGGPADTQY	TRBV10-2	TRBJ2-3